In this sample, the clone carrying this T cell receptor beta chain turned up once. The length of the CDR3 is 14 residues. Per the germline V gene, CDR1 is SGHRS and CDR2 is YFSETQ. V was shortened by 3 bases and J by 2 bases, with 12 bases between the two germline ends. Data came from immunoSEQ multiplex PCR; TCRdb stores just in-frame clones and leaves some out. The table lists fewer than 85,000 clones, about nine tenths of them singletons. This sample stems from a study of OX40 agonist ivuxolimab in advanced cancers. The wider study: The treatment was a fully human IgG2 OX40 agonist, ivuxolimab.

The chain uses TRBV5-1 and TRBJ2-7, with no clear D. The sequence came from an adult with an advanced solid tumor such as melanoma, head and neck, liver or kidney cancer. The sequences come from CD4+ or CD8+ T cells sorted from blood, collected in a trial of the OX40 agonist ivuxolimab. The CDR3 loop is CASSWFPGAYEQYF. The DNA for the CDR3 is TGCGCCAGCAGCTGGTTCCCCGGCGCCTACGAGCAGTACTTC.